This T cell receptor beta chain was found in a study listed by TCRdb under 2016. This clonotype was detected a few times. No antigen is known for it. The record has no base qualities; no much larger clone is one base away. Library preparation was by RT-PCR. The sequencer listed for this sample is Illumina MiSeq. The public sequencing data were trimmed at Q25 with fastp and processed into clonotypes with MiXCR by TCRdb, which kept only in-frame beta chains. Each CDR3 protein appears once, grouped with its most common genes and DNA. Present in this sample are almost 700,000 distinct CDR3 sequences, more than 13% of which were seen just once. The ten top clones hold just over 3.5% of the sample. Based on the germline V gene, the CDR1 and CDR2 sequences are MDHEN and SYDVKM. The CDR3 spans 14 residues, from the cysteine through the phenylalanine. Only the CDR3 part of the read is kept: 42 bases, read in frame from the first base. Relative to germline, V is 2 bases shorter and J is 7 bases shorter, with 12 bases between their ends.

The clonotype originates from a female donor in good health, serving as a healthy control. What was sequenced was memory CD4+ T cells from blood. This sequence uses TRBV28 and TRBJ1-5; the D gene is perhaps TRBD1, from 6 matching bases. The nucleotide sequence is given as TGTGCCAGCAGTTTACGACAGGATGGGCAGCCCCAGCATTTT. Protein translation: CASSLRQDGQPQHF.